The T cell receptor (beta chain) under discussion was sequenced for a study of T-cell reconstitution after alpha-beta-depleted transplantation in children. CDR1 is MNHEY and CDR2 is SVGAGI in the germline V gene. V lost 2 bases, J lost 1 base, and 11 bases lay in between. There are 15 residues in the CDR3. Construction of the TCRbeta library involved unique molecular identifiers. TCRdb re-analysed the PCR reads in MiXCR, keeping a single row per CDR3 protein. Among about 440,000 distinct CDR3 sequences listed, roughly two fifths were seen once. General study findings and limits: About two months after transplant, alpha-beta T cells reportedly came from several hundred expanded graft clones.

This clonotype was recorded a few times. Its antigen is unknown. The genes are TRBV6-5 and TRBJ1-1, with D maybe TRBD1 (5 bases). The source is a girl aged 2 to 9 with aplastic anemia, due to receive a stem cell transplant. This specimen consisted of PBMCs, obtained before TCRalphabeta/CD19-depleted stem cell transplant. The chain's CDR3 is CASSYGGLTNTEAFF. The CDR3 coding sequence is TGTGCCAGCAGTTACGGGGGACTTACGAACACTGAAGCTTTCTTT.